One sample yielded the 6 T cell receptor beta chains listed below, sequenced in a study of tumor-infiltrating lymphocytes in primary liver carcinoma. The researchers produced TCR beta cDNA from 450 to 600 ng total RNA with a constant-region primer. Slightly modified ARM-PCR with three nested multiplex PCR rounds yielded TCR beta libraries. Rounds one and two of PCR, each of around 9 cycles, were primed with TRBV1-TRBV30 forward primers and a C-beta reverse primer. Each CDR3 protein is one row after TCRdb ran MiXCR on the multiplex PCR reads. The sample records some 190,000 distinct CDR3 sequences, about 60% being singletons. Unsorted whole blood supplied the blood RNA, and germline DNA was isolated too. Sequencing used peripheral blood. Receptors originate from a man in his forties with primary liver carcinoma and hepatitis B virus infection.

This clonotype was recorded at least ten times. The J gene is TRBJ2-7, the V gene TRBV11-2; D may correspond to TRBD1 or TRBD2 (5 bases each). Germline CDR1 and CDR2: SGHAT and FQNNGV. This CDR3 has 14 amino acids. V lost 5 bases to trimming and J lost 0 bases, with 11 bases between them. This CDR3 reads CASSPRGTSYEQYF. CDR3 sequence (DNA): TGTGCCAGCAGCCCACGGGGCACCTCCTACGAGCAGTACTTC.

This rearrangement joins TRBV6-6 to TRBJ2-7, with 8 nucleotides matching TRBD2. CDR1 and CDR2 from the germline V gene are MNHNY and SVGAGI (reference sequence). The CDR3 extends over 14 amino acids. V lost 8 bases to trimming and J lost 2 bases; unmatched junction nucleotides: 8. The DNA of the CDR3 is TGTGCCAGCCATAGAGCGGGGGATACCTACGAGCAGTACTTC. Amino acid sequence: CASHRAGDTYEQYF.

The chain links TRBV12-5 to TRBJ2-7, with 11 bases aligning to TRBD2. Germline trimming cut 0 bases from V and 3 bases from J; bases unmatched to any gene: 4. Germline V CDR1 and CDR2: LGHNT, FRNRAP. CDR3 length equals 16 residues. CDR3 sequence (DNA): TGTGCTAGTGGTTTGGTACTAGCGGGAGTTCTCTACGAGCAGTACTTC. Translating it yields CASGLVLAGVLYEQYF. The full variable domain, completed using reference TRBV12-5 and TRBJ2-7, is DARVTQTPRHKVTEMGQEVTMRCQPILGHNTVFWYRQTMMQGLELLAYFRNRAPLDDSGMPKDRFSAEMPDATLATLKIQPSEPRDSAVYFCASGLVLAGVLYEQYFGPGTRLTVT.

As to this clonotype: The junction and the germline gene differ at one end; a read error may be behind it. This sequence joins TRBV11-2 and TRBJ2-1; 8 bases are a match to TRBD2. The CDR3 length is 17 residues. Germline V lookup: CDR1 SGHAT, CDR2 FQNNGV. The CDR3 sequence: CVSSLDQSGRPHNEQFF. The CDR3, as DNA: TGTGTCAGCAGCTTAGATCAGAGCGGGAGACCCCACAATGAGCAGTTCTTC.

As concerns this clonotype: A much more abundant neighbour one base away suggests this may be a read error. The CDR3 sequence: CTSSQDPASGGAYEQYF. CDR3 bases: TGCACCAGCAGCCAAGATCCGGCTAGCGGGGGGGCCTACGAGCAGTACTTC. The chain joins TRBV4-1 to TRBJ2-7; 12 bases map to TRBD2. Looked up from germline, CDR1 is MGHRA and CDR2 is YSYEKL. CDR3 size: 17 residues.

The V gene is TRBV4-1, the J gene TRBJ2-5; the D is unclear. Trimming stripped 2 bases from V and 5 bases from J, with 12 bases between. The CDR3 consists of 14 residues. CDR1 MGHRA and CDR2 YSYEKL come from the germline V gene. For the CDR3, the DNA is TGCGCCAGCAGCCAAAGTCCATCCAGGGAGACCCAGTACTTC. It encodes CASSQSPSRETQYF.